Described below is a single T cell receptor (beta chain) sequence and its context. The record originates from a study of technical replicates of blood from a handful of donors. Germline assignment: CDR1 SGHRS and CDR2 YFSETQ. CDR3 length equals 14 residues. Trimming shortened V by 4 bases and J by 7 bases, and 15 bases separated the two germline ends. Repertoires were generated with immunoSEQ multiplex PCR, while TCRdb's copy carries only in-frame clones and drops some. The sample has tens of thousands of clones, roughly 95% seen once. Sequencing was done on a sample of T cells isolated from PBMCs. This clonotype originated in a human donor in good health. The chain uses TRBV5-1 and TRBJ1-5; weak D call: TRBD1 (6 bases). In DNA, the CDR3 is TGCGCCAGCAGCCCTGGGACACGGGAACAGCCCCAGCATTTT. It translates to CASSPGTREQPQHF.